Here is one T cell receptor beta chain with its context. Each CDR3 protein gets one entry after TCRdb re-called the RT-PCR reads with MiXCR. The sample contains more than 600,000 distinct CDR3 sequences, approximately 15% of which appear only once. This CDR3 region has 15 residues. Germline CDR1 reads KGHSH; CDR2 reads LQKENI. V was trimmed by 6 bases and J by 0 bases, leaving 12 bases between them. V is TRBV18 and J is TRBJ2-1; D is ambiguous. The TCR originated in a female donor in good health, serving as a healthy control. The sequencing sample was made of memory CD4+ T cells from blood. The CDR3 loop is CASSPSSSSYNEQFF. DNA of the CDR3: TGTGCCAGCTCCCCATCATCTAGCTCCTACAATGAGCAGTTCTTC.